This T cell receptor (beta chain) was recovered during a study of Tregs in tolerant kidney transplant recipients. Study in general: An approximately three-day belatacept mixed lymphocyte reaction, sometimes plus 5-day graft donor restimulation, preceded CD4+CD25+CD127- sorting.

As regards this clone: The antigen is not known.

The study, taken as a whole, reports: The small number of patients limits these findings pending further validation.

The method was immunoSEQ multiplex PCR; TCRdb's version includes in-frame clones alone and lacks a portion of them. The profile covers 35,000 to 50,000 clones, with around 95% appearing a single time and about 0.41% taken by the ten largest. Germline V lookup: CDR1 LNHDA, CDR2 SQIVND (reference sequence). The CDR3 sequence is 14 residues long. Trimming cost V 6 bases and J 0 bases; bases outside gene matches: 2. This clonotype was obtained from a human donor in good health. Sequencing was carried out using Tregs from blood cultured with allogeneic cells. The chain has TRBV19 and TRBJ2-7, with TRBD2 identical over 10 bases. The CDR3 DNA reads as TGTGCCAGTAGCAGACTAGCGGGCTCCTACGAGCAGTACTTC. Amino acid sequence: CASSRLAGSYEQYF.